A selection of T cell receptor beta chains follows, all from one sample in a study of Tregs in tolerant kidney transplant recipients. TCRdb's table, derived via immunoSEQ multiplex PCR, lists solely in-frame clones and lacks some. The table includes tens of thousands of clones, approximately 93% detected once. The sequences come from CD4+ T cells from blood, collected before the transplant. The origin of the receptors is a human donor who received a combined kidney and bone marrow transplant. The CDR3 runs from the conserved cysteine through the conserved F or W. The order of the fields is CDR3 length, V gene, J gene, D gene, clone size, CDR3 DNA, CDR3 protein. D genes are given only for firm matches. Clone size is given for some rows only: seen once, a few or many times, or a class if the clone is expanded.

>14|TRBV30|TRBJ2-7|NA|NA
TGTGCCTGGAGTGTTAGCGGCGGGTCCCGGGAGCAGTACTTC
CAWSVSGGSREQYF
>17|TRBV4-1|TRBJ1-4|TRBD1|NA
TGCGCCAGCAGCCTTCTCATCAGACAGGGGGCGAATGAAAAACTGTTTTTT
CASSLLIRQGANEKLFF
>14|TRBV30|TRBJ1-6|NA|NA
TGTGCCTCGCAACAGGGATCCTATAATTCCCCCCTCCACTTT
CASQQGSYNSPLHF
>16|TRBV5-1|TRBJ1-3|TRBD1|NA
TGCGCCAGCAGCCTAGGACAGGACCGCTCTGGAAACACCATATATTTT
CASSLGQDRSGNTIYF
>14|TRBV19|TRBJ1-4|NA|NA
TGTGCCAGTAGTATGCAGGACTTGGGTGGAAAACTGTTTTTT
CASSMQDLGGKLFF
>13|TRBV28|TRBJ1-1|NA|NA
TGTGCCAGCATCCTCCAGGGTCGAACTGAAGCTTTCTTT
CASILQGRTEAFF
>13|TRBV5-6|TRBJ1-4|NA|few
TGTGCCAGCCGAGGATGCCTTAATGAAAAACTGTTTTTT
CASRGCLNEKLFF
>15|TRBV2|TRBJ2-1|NA|NA
TGTGCCAGCAGTGAATATGCCAGGGGATTTAATGAGCAGTTCTTC
CASSEYARGFNEQFF
>13|TRBV5-1|TRBJ2-5|NA|NA
TGCGCCAGCAGCTTGGGACCCAGGGAGACCCAGTACTTC
CASSLGPRETQYF
>13|TRBV9|TRBJ2-7|NA|NA
TGTGCCAGCAGTCCCCCGGGGTCCTACGAGCAGTACTTC
CASSPPGSYEQYF
>13|TRBV29-1|TRBJ1-4|NA|NA
TGCAGCACTCAGACAGCGATGAATGAAAAACTGTTTTTT
CSTQTAMNEKLFF
>13|TRBV30|TRBJ2-3|TRBD1|NA
TGTGCCTGGAGTAGGAACAGGGGCGGCCTCGCGTATTTT
CAWSRNRGGLAYF
>17|TRBV4-3|TRBJ2-6|NA|NA
TGCGCCACCTCCAAGAGGGTACCGGGCTCTGGGGCCAACGTCCTGACTTTC
CATSKRVPGSGANVLTF
>15|TRBV29-1|TRBJ2-5|NA|NA
TGCAGCGTTGATAAGGTCAGGGCCCGAAAAGAGACCCAGTACTTC
CSVDKVRARKETQYF
>14|TRBV7-3|TRBJ2-1|TRBD2|NA
TGTGCCAGCAGCTGGGGAGGGCCGCAGAATGAGCAGTTCTTC
CASSWGGPQNEQFF
>12|TRBV29-1|TRBJ2-5|NA|NA
TGCAGCGGCGCGGTGGGGCGGGAGACCCAGTACTTC
CSGAVGRETQYF
>12|TRBV5-4|TRBJ2-7|TRBD1|NA
TGTGCCAGCAGCAGGGACAGCTACGAGCAGTACTTC
CASSRDSYEQYF
>16|TRBV19|TRBJ2-2|TRBD2|NA
TGTGCCAGTAGTGCGGCGGGAGGGCCGCGGACCGGGGAGCTGTTTTTT
CASSAAGGPRTGELFF
>17|TRBV19|TRBJ2-1|TRBD1|once
TGTGCCAGTAGCAGATGGGGGACAGGGGATCCTATCAATGAGCAGTTCTTC
CASSRWGTGDPINEQFF
>13|TRBV7-7|TRBJ2-5|TRBD1|once
TGTGCCATCCTAGGGACAGACCAAGAGACCCAGTACTTC
CAILGTDQETQYF
>15|TRBV7-7|TRBJ2-5|TRBD1|NA
TGTGCCAGCAGCCACAATACAGGGGGCGTAGAGACCCAGTACTTC
CASSHNTGGVETQYF
>15|TRBV6-5|TRBJ2-5|NA|once
TGTGCCAGCAGCAAACAGGGACTAACCGGGGAGACCCAGTACTTC
CASSKQGLTGETQYF
>16|TRBV4-1|TRBJ1-4|TRBD1|NA
TGCGCCAGCAGCCACCCGGGGGGACAGGGAGGGGAAAAACTGTTTTTT
CASSHPGGQGGEKLFF
>17|TRBV11-2|TRBJ2-7|TRBD2|NA
TGTGCCAGCAGCCGTGGGGATAGCGGGTTTTTATCCTACGAGCAGTACTTC
CASSRGDSGFLSYEQYF
>15|TRBV30|TRBJ1-5|NA|NA
TGTGCCTGGAGTGTAAGGGGGGGAAGCAATCAGCCCCAGCATTTT
CAWSVRGGSNQPQHF
>15|TRBV19|TRBJ2-5|NA|NA
TGTGCCAGTAGTAGGTCGACGGGGTCCCAAGAGACCCAGTACTTC
CASSRSTGSQETQYF
>14|TRBV7-2|TRBJ2-5|TRBD2|NA
TGTGCCAGCAGCGCCACTAGCGGGGTGGAGACCCAGTACTTC
CASSATSGVETQYF
>14|TRBV7-3|TRBJ2-5|TRBD1|NA
TGTGCCAGCAGGTCCGGGACAGGGGAAGAGACCCAGTACTTC
CASRSGTGEETQYF
>15|TRBV5-4|TRBJ2-3|TRBD2|NA
TGTGCCAGCAGCTTCTCTAGCGGGGGCACAGATACGCAGTATTTT
CASSFSSGGTDTQYF
>17|TRBV7-9|TRBJ2-5|NA|NA
TGTGCCAGCAGCTTCCGGACGGGGGGCCTTGGTCAAGAGACCCAGTACTTC
CASSFRTGGLGQETQYF
>16|TRBV4-3|TRBJ2-4|TRBD1|NA
TGCGCCAGCAGCCAACATTTCGGCAGGGGGTTAGGCATTCAGTACTTC
CASSQHFGRGLGIQYF
>19|TRBV6-8|TRBJ1-5|NA|NA
TGTGCCAGCAGTTACTACCTTTGGCCAGAAGTATATAGCAATCAGCCCCAGCATTTT
CASSYYLWPEVYSNQPQHF
>15|TRBV30|TRBJ2-1|TRBD2|NA
TGTGCCTGGGATCCCCCGGGGGGGGGCTACAATGAGCAGTTCTTC
CAWDPPGGGYNEQFF
>13|TRBV10-3|TRBJ2-3|NA|NA
TGTGCCATCAGTGAAATCCTGACAGATACGCAGTATTTT
CAISEILTDTQYF
>17|TRBV19|TRBJ2-2|TRBD1|NA
TGTGCCAGTAGTAAAAAGGGAACAGGGGGAGGTGCCGGGGAGCTGTTTTTT
CASSKKGTGGGAGELFF
>15|TRBV18|TRBJ1-1|TRBD1|NA
TGTGCCAGCTCACCCGGAATGGACAGGCTCACTGAAGCTTTCTTT
CASSPGMDRLTEAFF
>15|TRBV15|TRBJ1-5|TRBD1|NA
TGTGCCACCAGCGGGTCAGGGGGCCACAATCAGCCCCAGCATTTT
CATSGSGGHNQPQHF
>15|TRBV5-1|TRBJ2-1|NA|NA
TGCGCCAGCAGCTTACTAGTATCTCCCTACAATGAGCAGTTCTTC
CASSLLVSPYNEQFF
>13|TRBV6-1|TRBJ1-6|NA|NA
TGTGCCAGCAGTAGTGAGAGAAATTCACCCCTCCACTTT
CASSSERNSPLHF
>16|TRBV7-2|TRBJ2-5|NA|once
TGTGCCAGCAGCTTAGGTGTGGGGGCCCAGGGAGAGACCCAGTACTTC
CASSLGVGAQGETQYF
>13|TRBV10-3|TRBJ1-2|NA|NA
TGTGCCATCACCGAGGGCTCTCCCCCGGGCTACACCTTC
CAITEGSPPGYTF
>13|TRBV2|TRBJ1-2|TRBD1|few
TGTGCCAGCAGGGATACCGGGACAGGGGGCACCACCTTC
CASRDTGTGGTTF
>16|TRBV5-4|TRBJ2-3|NA|NA
TGTGCCAGCAGCCACGGACGTTTAGGGGGCACAGATACGCAGTATTTT
CASSHGRLGGTDTQYF
>13|TRBV11-3|TRBJ2-3|NA|few
TGTGCCAGCAGCTCAGGCTCACCAGATACGCAGTATTTT
CASSSGSPDTQYF
>15|TRBV6-6|TRBJ1-3|NA|NA
TGTGCCAGCAGGCGGGAGGGCCACTCTGGAAACACCATATATTTT
CASRREGHSGNTIYF
>14|TRBV18|TRBJ1-5|TRBD1|NA
TGTGCCAGCTCACCGGGACAGGGCGATCAGCCCCAGCATTTT
CASSPGQGDQPQHF
>15|TRBV7-3|TRBJ2-1|NA|few
TGTGCCAGCAGCTTAACGGCGGGGTCCTACAATGAGCAGTTCTTC
CASSLTAGSYNEQFF
>16|TRBV11-3|TRBJ1-3|NA|NA
TGTGCCAGCAAAGCGGGACTCTCATTCTCTGGAAACACCATATATTTT
CASKAGLSFSGNTIYF
>11|TRBV19|TRBJ1-5|NA|once
TGTGCCAGTAGGGCGGGGCAGCCCCAGCATTTT
CASRAGQPQHF
>14|TRBV27|TRBJ2-7|TRBD1|NA
TGTGCCAGCAGCACCCGGGACAGGATGTACGAGCAGTACTTC
CASSTRDRMYEQYF
>14|TRBV25-1|TRBJ1-6|TRBD1|NA
TGTGCCAGTACCCGACAGGGGGCTTATTCACCCCTCCACTTT
CASTRQGAYSPLHF
>15|TRBV29-1|TRBJ2-2|NA|NA
TGCAGCGTCCGACGAGGGGGAACGGACACCGGGGAGCTGTTTTTT
CSVRRGGTDTGELFF
>15|TRBV7-3|TRBJ2-3|TRBD2|NA
TGTGCCAGCAGCTTAAACGGGGGGGCGGCAGATACGCAGTATTTT
CASSLNGGAADTQYF